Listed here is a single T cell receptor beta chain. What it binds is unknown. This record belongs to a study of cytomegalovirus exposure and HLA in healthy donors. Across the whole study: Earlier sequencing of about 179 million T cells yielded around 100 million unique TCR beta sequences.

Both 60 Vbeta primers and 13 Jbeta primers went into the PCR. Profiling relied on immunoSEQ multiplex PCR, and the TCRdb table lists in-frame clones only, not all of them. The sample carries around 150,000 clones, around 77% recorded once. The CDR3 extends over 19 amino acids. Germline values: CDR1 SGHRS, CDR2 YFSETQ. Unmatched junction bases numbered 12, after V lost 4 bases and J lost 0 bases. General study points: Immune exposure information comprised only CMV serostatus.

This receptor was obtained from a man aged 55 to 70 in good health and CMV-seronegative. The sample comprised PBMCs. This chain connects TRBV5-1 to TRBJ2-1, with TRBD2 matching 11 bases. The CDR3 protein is CASSPWDPSGRISYNEQFF. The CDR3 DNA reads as TGCGCCAGCAGCCCCTGGGACCCTAGCGGGAGGATCTCCTACAATGAGCAGTTCTTC.